This TCR beta chain was sequenced in a study of OX40 agonist ivuxolimab in advanced cancers. Background on the study: Partial responses occurred in three patients (one hepatocellular carcinoma, two cutaneous melanoma). Whole-study findings and limits: Low levels of normalized T-cell clonal expansion also appeared in some nonresponders.

Looked up from germline, CDR1 is SGHRS and CDR2 is YFSETQ. The CDR3 covers 16 residues. The V and J ends lost 3 bases and 4 bases, in that order; junction bases with no gene match: 9. Comment on this clone: The antigen is not known.

Clones were sequenced by immunoSEQ multiplex PCR, and TCRdb holds only the in-frame ones, with some missing. Of 20,000 to 25,000 clones listed, 80% to 90% are singletons. Excluded were patients having autoimmune disease history or systemic immunosuppression. V and J are TRBV5-1 and TRBJ2-1; 8 nucleotides align to TRBD2. The input for sequencing was CD4+ or CD8+ T cells sorted from blood, taken in a trial of the OX40 agonist ivuxolimab. This TCR derives from an adult with an advanced solid tumor such as melanoma, head and neck, liver or kidney cancer. CDR3 sequence: CASSSSGTSSYNEQFF. The CDR3, as DNA: TGCGCCAGCAGCTCCTCCGGGACTAGTTCTTACAATGAGCAGTTCTTC.